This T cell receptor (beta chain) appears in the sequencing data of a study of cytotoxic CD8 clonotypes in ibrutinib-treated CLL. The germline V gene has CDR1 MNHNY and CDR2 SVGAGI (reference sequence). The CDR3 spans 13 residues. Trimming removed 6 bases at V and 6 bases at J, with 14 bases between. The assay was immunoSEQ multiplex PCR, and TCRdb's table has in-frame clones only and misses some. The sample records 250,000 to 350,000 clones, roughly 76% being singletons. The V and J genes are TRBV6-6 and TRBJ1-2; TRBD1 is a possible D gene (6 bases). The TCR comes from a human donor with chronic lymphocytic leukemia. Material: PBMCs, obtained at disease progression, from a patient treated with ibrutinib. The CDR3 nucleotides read TGTGCCAGCAGACGGTATGCAGGGGATGGCTACACCTTC. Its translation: CASRRYAGDGYTF.